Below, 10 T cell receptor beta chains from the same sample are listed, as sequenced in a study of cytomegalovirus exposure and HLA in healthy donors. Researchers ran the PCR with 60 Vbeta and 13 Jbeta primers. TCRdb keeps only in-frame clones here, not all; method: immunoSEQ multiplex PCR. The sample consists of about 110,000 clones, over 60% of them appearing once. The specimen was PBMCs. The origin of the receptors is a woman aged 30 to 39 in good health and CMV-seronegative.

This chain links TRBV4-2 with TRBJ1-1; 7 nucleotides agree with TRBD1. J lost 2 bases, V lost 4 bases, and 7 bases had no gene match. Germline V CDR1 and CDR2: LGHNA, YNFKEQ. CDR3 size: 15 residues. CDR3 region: CASSPTGTENTEAFF. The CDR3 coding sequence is TGTGCCAGCAGCCCAACCGGGACAGAAAACACTGAAGCTTTCTTT.

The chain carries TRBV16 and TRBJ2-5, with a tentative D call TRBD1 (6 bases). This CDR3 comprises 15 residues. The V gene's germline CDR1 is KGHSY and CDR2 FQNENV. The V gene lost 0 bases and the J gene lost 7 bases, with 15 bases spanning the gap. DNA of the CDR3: TGTGCCAGCAGCCAATCGGGACAACCGAAAGGGACCCAGTACTTC. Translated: CASSQSGQPKGTQYF.

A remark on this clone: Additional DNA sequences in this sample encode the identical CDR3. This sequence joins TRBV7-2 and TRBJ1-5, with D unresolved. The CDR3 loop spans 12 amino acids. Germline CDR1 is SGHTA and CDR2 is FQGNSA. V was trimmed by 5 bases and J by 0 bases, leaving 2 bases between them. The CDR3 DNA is TGTGCCAGCAGCCATAGCAATCAGCCCCAGCATTTT. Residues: CASSHSNQPQHF.

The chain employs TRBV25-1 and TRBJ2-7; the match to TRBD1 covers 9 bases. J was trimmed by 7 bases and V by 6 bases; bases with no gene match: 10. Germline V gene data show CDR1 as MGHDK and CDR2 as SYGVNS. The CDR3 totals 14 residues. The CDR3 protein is CASRGTGTGIEQYF. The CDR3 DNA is TGTGCCAGCAGGGGAACCGGGACAGGGATTGAGCAGTACTTC.

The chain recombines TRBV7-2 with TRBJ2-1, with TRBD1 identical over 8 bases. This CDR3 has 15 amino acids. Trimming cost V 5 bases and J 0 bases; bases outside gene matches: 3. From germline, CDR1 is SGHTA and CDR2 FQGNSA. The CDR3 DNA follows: TGTGCCAGCAGCCGGACAGGGAGCTCCTACAATGAGCAGTTCTTC. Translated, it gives CASSRTGSSYNEQFF.

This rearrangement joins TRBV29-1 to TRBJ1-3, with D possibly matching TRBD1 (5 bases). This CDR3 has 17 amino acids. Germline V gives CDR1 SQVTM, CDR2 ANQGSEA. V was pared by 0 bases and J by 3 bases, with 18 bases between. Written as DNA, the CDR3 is TGCAGCGTTGAAGAGTCGGGGGGATTGGCGTTTGGAAACACCATATATTTT. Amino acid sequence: CSVEESGGLAFGNTIYF.

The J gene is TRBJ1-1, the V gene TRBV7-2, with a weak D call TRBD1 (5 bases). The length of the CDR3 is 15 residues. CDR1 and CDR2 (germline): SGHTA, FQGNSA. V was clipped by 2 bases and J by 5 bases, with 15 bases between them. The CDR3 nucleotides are TGTGCCAGCAGCTTATTATCCCGTCAGGGAACTGAAGCTTTCTTT. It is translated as CASSLLSRQGTEAFF.

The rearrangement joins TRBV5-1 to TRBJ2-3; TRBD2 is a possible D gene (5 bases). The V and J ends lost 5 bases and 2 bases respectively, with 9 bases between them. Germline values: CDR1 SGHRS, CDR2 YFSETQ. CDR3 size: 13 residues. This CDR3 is CASRREPTDTQYF. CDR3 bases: TGCGCCAGCAGGAGGGAGCCCACAGATACGCAGTATTTT.

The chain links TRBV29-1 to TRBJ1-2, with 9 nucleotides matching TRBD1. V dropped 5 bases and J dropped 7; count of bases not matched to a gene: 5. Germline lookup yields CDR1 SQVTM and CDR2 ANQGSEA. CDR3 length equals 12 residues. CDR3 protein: CSVTGGFSGYTF. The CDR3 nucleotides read TGCAGCGTTACAGGGGGCTTCTCTGGCTACACCTTC.

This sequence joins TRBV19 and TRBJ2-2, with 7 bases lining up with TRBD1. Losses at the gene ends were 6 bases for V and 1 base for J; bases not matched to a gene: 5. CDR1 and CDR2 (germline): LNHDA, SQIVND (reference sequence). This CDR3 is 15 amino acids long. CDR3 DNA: TGTGCCAGTAGGACCGGGACAGTGAACACCGGGGAGCTGTTTTTT. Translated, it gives CASRTGTVNTGELFF.